This T cell receptor (beta chain) came from a study of T-cell reconstitution after alpha-beta-depleted transplantation in children. Points from the study as a whole: The main origin of T-cell counts and diversity one year after transplant was newly produced T cells.

This clonotype has more than one count but fewer than ten. The target antigen is unknown. For TCRbeta, the library was prepared with unique molecular identifiers. Each CDR3 protein is one row after TCRdb ran MiXCR on the PCR reads. This table holds about 830,000 distinct CDR3 sequences, around 15% found once. V was pared by 11 bases and J by 4 bases, with 5 bases of the junction left unmatched. Germline loops: CDR1 MRHNA, CDR2 SNTAGT. The CDR3 sequence is 12 residues long. Sample: PBMCs, mostly from graft donor cells, taken 360 days after TCRalphabeta/CD19-depleted stem cell transplant. The receptor comes from a male patient under 18 who had a stem cell transplant for acute lymphoblastic leukemia, so the T cells may come from the graft donor. The rearrangement links TRBV6-4 to TRBJ2-1; 7 bases are shared with TRBD2. The CDR3 DNA reads TGTGCCCCTACTAGCGCGTACAATGAGCAGTTCTTC. This sequence encodes CAPTSAYNEQFF.